These 25 T cell receptor beta chains came from one sample sequenced in a study of T cell responses to AZD1222 COVID-19 vaccine. Profiling relied on immunoSEQ multiplex PCR, and the TCRdb table lists in-frame clones only, not all of them. The data show fewer than 90,000 clones, about nine tenths seen once. The material sequenced was peripheral blood, taken 28 days after the second AZD1222 dose. Receptors were obtained from an adult who received the AZD1222 COVID-19 vaccine.

The chain carries TRBV2 and TRBJ1-2; D unclear. The CDR3 spans 16 residues. Per germline, CDR1 SNHLY and CDR2 FYNNEI. V lost 3 bases and J lost 0, with 14 bases in between. The CDR3 protein is CASSDGLTGANYGYTF. CDR3 sequence (DNA): TGTGCCAGCAGTGATGGCTTAACGGGAGCTAACTATGGCTACACCTTC.

DNA of the CDR3: TGTGCCAGCAGTGAATTTCTAGAGACAGGGGGAGCTTTCTTT. It is translated as CASSEFLETGGAFF. J is TRBJ1-1 and V is TRBV6-1; 9 nucleotides match TRBD1. From germline, CDR1 is MNHNS and CDR2 SASEGT. This CDR3 region has 14 residues. V was pared by 2 bases and J by 10 bases, with 8 bases of the junction left unmatched.

The chain employs TRBV18 and TRBJ1-5, with 8 bases that match TRBD1. V shed 2 bases and J 4 bases; nucleotides not matched to a gene: 4. The CDR3 spans 15 residues. Germline CDR1 KGHSH, CDR2 LQKENI. The CDR3 DNA reads as TGTGCCAGCTCACCAGAGAGACAGGGGAATCAGCCCCAGCATTTT. Translation: CASSPERQGNQPQHF.

This clone has only a few counts. The chain joins TRBV28 to TRBJ2-5; weak D call: TRBD2 (6 bases). This CDR3 spans 18 amino acids. The germline V gene encodes CDR1 MDHEN and CDR2 SYDVKM. With 6 bases removed from V and 5 bases from J, the gap between germline ends came to 28 bases. The CDR3 loop is CASSNIGTFAGNTETQYF. The DNA for the CDR3 is TGTGCCAGCAGCAACATCGGTACATTTGCGGGGAACACGGAGACCCAGTACTTC.

The chain employs TRBV28 and TRBJ2-2; a weak D match, TRBD1 (5 bases). V dropped 3 bases and J dropped 4 bases, with 9 bases sitting between them. The CDR3 spans 14 residues. Per the germline V gene, CDR1 is MDHEN and CDR2 is SYDVKM. CDR3 amino acids: CASSFSDSTGELFF. CDR3 DNA sequence: TGTGCCAGCAGTTTTTCTGACAGCACCGGGGAGCTGTTTTTT.

The rearrangement joins TRBV25-1 to TRBJ2-1; 7 bases align to TRBD2. Germline lookup yields CDR1 MGHDK and CDR2 SYGVNS. Trimming took 5 bases from V and 7 from J; bases not matched to a gene: 11. The CDR3 has 15 amino acids. The CDR3 nucleotides read TGTGCCAGCAGTCTCTCGCTAGCGGAGAAGAATGAGCAGTTCTTC. It specifies CASSLSLAEKNEQFF.

This clone was counted a few times. The chain joins TRBV6-1 to TRBJ1-5; D unresolved. The CDR3 is 15 amino acids. The V gene's germline CDR1 is MNHNS and CDR2 SASEGT. V was cut by 1 base and J by 6 bases, with 13 bases left in between. CDR3: CASSEDPEGPQPQHF. Here the CDR3 DNA reads TGTGCCAGCAGTGAAGATCCCGAGGGTCCTCAGCCCCAGCATTTT.

V gene TRBV11-1 combines with J gene TRBJ2-2; D not certain. This CDR3 is built from 15 residues. V gave up 1 base and J gave up 1 base, with 7 bases separating them. In germline, CDR1 is SGHAT, CDR2 FQDESV (reference sequence). This CDR3 reads CASSLVPGNTGELFF. CDR3 bases: TGTGCCAGCAGCTTAGTTCCAGGGAACACCGGGGAGCTGTTTTTT. Filled out from reference TRBV11-1 and TRBJ2-2, the complete variable domain reads EAEVAQSPRYKITEKSQAVAFWCDPISGHATLYWYRQILGQGPELLVQFQDESVVDDSQLPKDRFSAERLKGVDSTLKIQPAELGDSAMYLCASSLVPGNTGELFFGEGSRLTVL.

The chain uses TRBV27 and TRBJ2-7; TRBD2 matches 12 bases. CDR1 is MNHEY, CDR2 SMNVEV, per germline (reference sequence). The CDR3 length is 15 residues. V lost 6 bases to trimming and J lost 0 bases; unmatched junction nucleotides: 3. CDR3 nucleotide sequence: TGTGCCAGCAGAATACTAGCGGGAGGCTCCTACGAGCAGTACTTC. As protein: CASRILAGGSYEQYF.

In its sample, this clone was seen once. The rearrangement joins TRBV7-9 to TRBJ2-1; 10 bases line up with TRBD2. This CDR3 region has 17 residues. Trimming at V came to 4 bases and at J to 0 bases, leaving 6 bases not matched to a gene. In germline, CDR1 is SEHNR, CDR2 FQNEAQ (reference sequence). This CDR3 reads CASSSPVAGGSYNEQFF. The CDR3 DNA reads TGTGCCAGCAGCTCACCCGTAGCGGGAGGCTCCTACAATGAGCAGTTCTTC.

The chain recombines TRBV11-2 with TRBJ2-7, with D perhaps assigned TRBD1 or TRBD2 (6 bases each). The CDR3 loop spans 15 amino acids. Per germline, CDR1 SGHAT and CDR2 FQNNGV. V lost 2 bases and J lost 7, with 18 bases in between. The CDR3 loop is CASSLNGGAGREQYF. The CDR3 region has the DNA TGTGCCAGCAGCTTAAACGGGGGCGCGGGGCGGGAGCAGTACTTC.

In its sample, this clone was seen once. The chain combines TRBV6-1 with TRBJ2-7; TRBD2 aligns across 8 bases. J lost 4 bases, V lost 4 bases, and 12 bases had no gene match. The germline gives CDR1 MNHNS, CDR2 SASEGT. The CDR3 consists of 16 residues. The CDR3: CASSGGLVEPEYEQYF. In DNA form, the CDR3 reads TGTGCCAGCAGTGGGGGACTAGTCGAACCAGAATACGAGCAGTACTTC.

The V and J genes are TRBV6-4 and TRBJ1-2; TRBD1 matches 8 bases. With 5 bases clipped from V and 6 bases from J, the junction kept 8 bases outside the gene matches. The CDR3 totals 14 residues. Germline values: CDR1 MRHNA, CDR2 SNTAGT. The CDR3 sequence is CASSLTGTGDGYTF. The CDR3 coding sequence is TGTGCCAGCAGTCTAACCGGGACAGGAGATGGCTACACCTTC.

This clone was picked up one time. This chain connects TRBV19 to TRBJ2-3; the match to TRBD1 covers 10 bases. This CDR3 has 15 residues. Trimming cost V 7 bases and J 2 bases; bases outside gene matches: 6. Germline CDR1 LNHDA, CDR2 SQIVND (reference sequence). Here the CDR3 reads CASTPGQGNTDTQYF. The CDR3 bases are TGTGCCAGTACCCCGGGACAGGGGAACACAGATACGCAGTATTTT. The full variable domain, in which reference TRBV19 and TRBJ2-3 provide the parts outside the CDR3, is DGGITQSPKYLFRKEGQNVTLSCEQNLNHDAMYWYRQDPGQGLRLIYYSQIVNDFQKGDIAEGYSVSREKKESFPLTVTSAQKNPTAFYLCASTPGQGNTDTQYFGPGTRLTVL.

The count of this clone is one. V and J are TRBV6-6 and TRBJ2-3; possible D gene TRBD2, 5 bases. The CDR3 is made up of 12 amino acids. Trimming took 8 bases from V and 6 from J, leaving 12 bases between them. Germline CDR1 is MNHNY and CDR2 is SVGAGI (reference sequence). CDR3 coding DNA: TGTGCCAGCTATTATGGAGGTGATACGCAGTATTTT. As protein: CASYYGGDTQYF.

The V gene is TRBV30, the J gene TRBJ2-5, with D tentatively TRBD2 (6 bases). In germline, CDR1 is GTSNPN, CDR2 SVGIG (reference sequence). The CDR3 has 15 residues. V gave up 2 bases and J gave up 1 base, with 14 bases separating them. CDR3 DNA sequence: TGTGCCTGGAGTTTGGGTCAGGGAGGCCAAGAGACCCAGTACTTC. Translation: CAWSLGQGGQETQYF.

At least ten counts were recorded for this clone. The CDR3 sequence: CASSQESTADSYEQYF. The DNA for the CDR3 is TGTGCCAGCAGCCAAGAATCGACAGCGGACTCCTACGAGCAGTACTTC. The rearrangement links TRBV4-2 to TRBJ2-7; D tentatively fits TRBD1 or TRBD2 (5 bases each). The CDR3 is 16 amino acids. V was clipped by 0 bases and J by 0 bases, with 12 bases between them. CDR1 is LGHNA and CDR2 is YNFKEQ in the germline V gene.

The chain couples TRBV12-3 or TRBV12-4 to TRBJ1-5; D unresolved. V was cut by 3 bases and J by 4 bases, with 7 bases left in between. The CDR3 extends over 13 amino acids. Here the CDR3 DNA reads TGTGCCAGCAGTTTGTGGGAAAATCAGCCCCAGCATTTT. This codes for CASSLWENQPQHF.

This rearrangement joins TRBV24-1 to TRBJ2-7; 7 nucleotides line up with TRBD2. The CDR3 runs to 15 residues. Germline V gene lookup returns CDR1 KGHDR and CDR2 SFDVKD. V shed 4 bases, J shed 2 bases, and the junction held 7 bases outside the gene matches. DNA of the CDR3: TGTGCCACCAGTGAGGGGGGGACGGCCGCCTACGAGCAGTACTTC. Its translation is CATSEGGTAAYEQYF.

The chain is built from TRBV4-1 and TRBJ2-3; 7 bases map to TRBD1. Trimming removed 5 bases from V and 4 bases from J; junction bases left unmatched: 3. Germline V gene lookup returns CDR1 MGHRA and CDR2 YSYEKL. The CDR3 is 13 residues long. The CDR3 DNA is TGCGCCAGCAGCAACAGGGGCGCAGATACGCAGTATTTT. It translates to CASSNRGADTQYF.

Only one count was recorded for this clone. This sequence joins TRBV12-5 and TRBJ2-3, with a weak D call TRBD1 (5 bases). This CDR3 region has 18 residues. The germline CDR1 and CDR2 sequences are LGHNT and FRNRAP. V shed 2 bases and J shed 0 bases, with 18 bases lying between them. CDR3 nucleotide sequence: TGTGCTAGTGGTTTGCCCTTAGACAGACTGCCTAGCACAGATACGCAGTATTTT. Amino acid sequence: CASGLPLDRLPSTDTQYF.

The gene calls are TRBV10-2 and TRBJ2-3, with D possibly matching TRBD1 (6 bases). Germline V gene sequence: CDR1 WSHSY, CDR2 SAAADI. This CDR3 comprises 15 residues. V lost 6 bases and J 4 bases, leaving 17 bases between the germline ends. The CDR3 sequence is CASRLTSNRADTQYF. The CDR3, as DNA: TGCGCCAGCAGATTGACATCAAACAGGGCAGATACGCAGTATTTT.

The rearrangement uses TRBV27 and TRBJ2-1, with D perhaps matching TRBD2 (6 bases). CDR1 and CDR2 from the germline V gene are MNHEY and SMNVEV (reference sequence). V was trimmed by 5 bases and J by 3 bases, leaving 14 bases between them. The CDR3 has 15 amino acids. CDR3 DNA: TGTGCCAGCAGTGAAACTAGCCCCCTCTACAATGAGCAGTTCTTC. This translates into CASSETSPLYNEQFF.

This chain links TRBV5-1 with TRBJ2-5; 10 nucleotides agree with TRBD2. This CDR3 has 16 residues. The junction had 9 bases not matched to a gene; V was cut back by 2 bases and J by 5 bases. CDR1 and CDR2 from the germline V gene are SGHRS and YFSETQ. CDR3 bases: TGCGCCAGCAGCTTTTACCTAGCGGGAGTGATGGAGACCCAGTACTTC. Protein sequence: CASSFYLAGVMETQYF.

This sequence joins TRBV6-4 and TRBJ1-1; the match to TRBD1 covers 8 bases. Trimming took 6 bases from V and 1 from J; bases not matched to a gene: 4. Germline loops: CDR1 MRHNA, CDR2 SNTAGT. This CDR3 has 14 residues. The DNA for the CDR3 is TGTGCCAGCAGGGAAGACAGGGGGAACACTGAAGCTTTCTTT. Translation: CASREDRGNTEAFF.